This T cell receptor (beta chain) emerged from a study of cytomegalovirus exposure and HLA in healthy donors (dated by TCRdb to about 2017). Notes on the research overall: The 670 or so repertoires of the first cohort and the 95 to 150 validation repertoires were produced on the same platform, according to a later analysis. The study aimed to test whether cataloging public T cell receptors could reveal signatures of past pathogen exposure. Besides the first cohort of 500 to 700 subjects, a separate validation cohort made up of 120 different subjects was used. The study combined high-throughput TCR immunosequencing, statistical association of individual TCRs with disease status, and machine learning to predict cytomegalovirus infection status. Beyond this particular receptor, the publication reports: The classifier was reported to diagnose cytomegalovirus status with high specificity and sensitivity in both the original cohort and the validation cohort. In vitro tests confirmed that a few of the cytomegalovirus-associated TCR beta chains recognize cytomegalovirus antigens. A later analysis had no HLA typing for the validation cohort, so co-occurrence there was scored across all 120 or so repertoires. Across donors, most TCR sequences were observed very rarely, whereas some public TCRs were present in many individuals. A total of 164 TCR beta chains were listed by the study as associated with cytomegalovirus. The authors suggested that the approach could potentially be extended to other disease states and immunological phenotypes. Of the cluster scores, around 95% were above 0 in a later analysis, which found that TCRs clustered in the first cohort also tended to co-occur in the 95 to 150 validation repertoires.

CDR1 SGHNT and CDR2 YYREEE were looked up in the germline V gene (reference sequence). The CDR3 runs 15 amino acids, cysteine and phenylalanine included. Only CDR3 DNA remains: 45 bases, in frame from the first base. The V and J ends are trimmed by 2 bases and 5 bases, leaving 14 bases between them. Donors formed part of the validation cohort, which comprised 120 subjects and was distinct from the first cohort of 666 subjects. Library preparation was by the immunoSEQ multiplex PCR assay. The study's own analysis went as follows. A statistical classification framework was built to diagnose cytomegalovirus status from the catalog of TCR beta chain sequences. As stored in TCRdb, this immuneACCESS dataset retains in-frame rearrangements with V and J assigned. A fraction of the clones does not appear; measured against another copy, unresolved V genes explain less than half of the discrepancy, and the remainder lacks a known reason. The DNA gave D and trimming, while V, J and clone size come from that table. The sample yields about 260,000 clones; 90% were counted once. Of the sample, roughly 3% falls within the top ten clones.

As concerns this clone: It has no known antigen specificity. Base qualities are not provided; no much larger clone lies one nucleotide away.

The sequencing input was PBMCs. This receptor was obtained from a woman between 25 and 40 years old in good health and CMV-seronegative. The chain links TRBV5-4 with TRBJ2-1; tentative D gene TRBD2, with 6 bases matching. The CDR3 corresponds to CASSFPGSRDNEQFF. The DNA sequence reads TGTGCCAGCAGCTTCCCCGGGAGCCGCGACAATGAGCAGTTCTTC.